Each of the 30 T cell receptor beta chains below was sequenced from the same sample in a study of beta chain features in type 1 diabetes. Notes on the study in general: Among patients with Type 1 diabetes, TCRB CDR3s were moderately but significantly shorter in every one of the four CD4+ subsets.

Their antigen targets remain unknown. Every bit of the isolated RNA underwent reverse transcription, so sequencing read expressed TCRB transcripts. Assay used: immunoSEQ multiplex PCR; TCRdb lists only in-frame clones, some missing. The sample records hundreds of thousands of clones, about an eighth being singletons. Sequenced: naive CD4+ T cells from blood. These receptors all stem from a man aged 18 to 29 with type 1 diabetes.

This sequence joins TRBV25-1 and TRBJ2-3, with 8 bases identical to TRBD1. This CDR3 spans 16 amino acids. Trimming removed 2 bases from V and 3 bases from J; junction bases left unmatched: 7. The germline V gene has CDR1 MGHDK and CDR2 SYGVNS. The CDR3 here is CASSELGQAGTDTQYF. The CDR3 region has the DNA TGTGCCAGCAGTGAACTGGGACAGGCGGGGACAGATACGCAGTATTTT.

This clone was seen a few times. V gene TRBV7-2 combines with J gene TRBJ2-3; D call uncertain. Germline CDR1 is SGHTA and CDR2 is FQGNSA. CDR3 length: 15 residues. The V and J ends lost 3 bases and 3 bases respectively, with 13 bases between them. Here the CDR3 reads CASSLSYRRTDTQYF. In DNA form, the CDR3 reads TGTGCCAGCAGCTTGAGCTACCGCAGGACAGATACGCAGTATTTT. The full variable domain, completed using reference TRBV7-2 and TRBJ2-3, is GAGVSQSPSNKVTEKGKDVELRCDPISGHTALYWYRQSLGQGLEFLIYFQGNSAPDKSGLPSDRFSAERTGGSVSTLTIQRTQQEDSAVYLCASSLSYRRTDTQYFGPGTRLTVL.

The chain carries TRBV2 and TRBJ2-7; D possibly corresponds to TRBD1 (6 bases). This CDR3 has 14 amino acids. CDR1 and CDR2 (germline): SNHLY, FYNNEI. With 3 bases removed from V and 2 bases from J, the gap between germline ends came to 11 bases. This CDR3 is CASSDQGMTYEQYF. CDR3 DNA: TGTGCCAGCAGTGACCAGGGGATGACCTACGAGCAGTACTTC.

This clone turned up a few times. This chain connects TRBV4-2 to TRBJ1-4, with 7 bases identical to TRBD1. Germline V gene data show CDR1 as LGHNA and CDR2 as YNFKEQ. Trimming cost V 3 bases and J 5 bases; bases outside gene matches: 9. This CDR3 has 16 residues. CDR3: CASSHSRTGGNEKLFF. The CDR3 nucleotides read TGTGCCAGCAGCCATTCAAGGACAGGCGGGAATGAAAAACTGTTTTTT.

This chain uses TRBV6-5 with TRBJ2-3; 7 bases fit TRBD1. The germline CDR1 and CDR2 sequences are MNHEY and SVGAGI. V was clipped by 9 bases and J by 4 bases; unmatched bases: 7. The CDR3 has 13 residues. The CDR3 sequence is CASSITGADTQYF. CDR3 bases: TGTGCCAGTTCCATAACAGGGGCAGATACGCAGTATTTT.

A few counts support this clone. The chain employs TRBV6-5 and TRBJ2-2; D ambiguous. The CDR3 covers 14 residues. Trimming pared 0 bases from V and 6 bases from J, leaving 8 bases between. From germline, CDR1 is MNHEY and CDR2 SVGAGI. The CDR3 spells CASSYSGFAGELFF. As DNA, the CDR3 is TGTGCCAGCAGTTACTCGGGCTTCGCCGGGGAGCTGTTTTTT.

The chain uses TRBV30 and TRBJ1-5; no clear D. The V and J ends lost 4 bases and 4 bases respectively, with 14 bases between them. Per germline, CDR1 GTSNPN and CDR2 SVGIG (reference sequence). This CDR3 comprises 14 residues. CDR3 amino acids: CAWTAAGINQPQHF. The CDR3 DNA follows: TGTGCCTGGACCGCCGCGGGGATTAATCAGCCCCAGCATTTT.

This rearrangement joins TRBV30 to TRBJ1-4; 7 bases are shared with TRBD1. V lost 3 bases to trimming and J lost 7 bases; unmatched junction nucleotides: 5. This CDR3 has 13 amino acids. Germline CDR1 reads GTSNPN; CDR2 reads SVGIG (reference sequence). As DNA, the CDR3 is TGTGCCTGGAGGGGACAGTTGGGTGAAAAACTGTTTTTT. Amino acids: CAWRGQLGEKLFF. The complete variable domain, with remaining parts taken from reference TRBV30 and TRBJ1-4, reads SQTIHQWPATLVQPVGSPLSLECTVEGTSNPNLYWYRQAAGRGLQLLFYSVGIGQISSEVPQNLSASRPQDRQFILSSKKLLLSDSGFYLCAWRGQLGEKLFFGSGTQLSVL.

This clone occurred a few times. The genes are TRBV2 and TRBJ2-7; perhaps D is TRBD1 or TRBD2 (5 bases each). The germline V gene encodes CDR1 SNHLY and CDR2 FYNNEI. The CDR3 is 15 amino acids. The CDR3 spells CAILRGPGRRGEQYF. The CDR3 coding sequence is TGTGCGATCCTACGGGGACCGGGCCGCAGAGGCGAGCAGTACTTC.

This clone was seen only a few times. V usage is TRBV5-1 and J usage is TRBJ2-1; D perhaps matches TRBD1 (7 bases). In germline, CDR1 is SGHRS, CDR2 YFSETQ. V lost 9 bases and J lost 0, with 19 bases in between. This CDR3 comprises 16 residues. The DNA for the CDR3 is TGCGCCACCGCAGGGGGGACGCCAAGCTCCTACAATGAGCAGTTCTTC. Amino acids: CATAGGTPSSYNEQFF.

This chain uses TRBV23-1 with TRBJ2-2, with 8 bases lining up with TRBD1. TRBV23-1 is sorted into the ORF group, with uncertain function. The CDR3 extends over 17 amino acids. Trimming removed 3 bases from V and 5 bases from J; junction bases left unmatched: 11. CDR3 DNA sequence: TGCGCCAGCAGTCAGCCCGACAGGGGAGAGCGAACCGGGGAGCTGTTTTTT. Its translation: CASSQPDRGERTGELFF.

The chain employs TRBV25-1 and TRBJ1-2; 7 nucleotides agree with TRBD1. V lost 5 bases and J lost 2; bases outside the gene matches: 2. This CDR3 comprises 13 residues. Germline CDR1 is MGHDK and CDR2 is SYGVNS. The CDR3 reads CASSMTGNYGYTF. Here the CDR3 DNA reads TGTGCCAGCAGTATGACAGGGAACTATGGCTACACCTTC.

The genes are TRBV30 and TRBJ1-3; D is unresolved. V was shortened by 0 bases and J by 3 bases, with 12 bases between the two germline ends. The CDR3 runs 15 residues. Germline CDR1 GTSNPN, CDR2 SVGIG (reference sequence). The DNA of the CDR3 is TGTGCCTGGAGTGTCACGGGGTCAGGTGGAAACACCATATATTTT. Its translation is CAWSVTGSGGNTIYF.

V gene TRBV28 combines with J gene TRBJ1-2, with D possibly matching TRBD1 (6 bases). The CDR3 totals 13 residues. The germline CDR1 and CDR2 sequences are MDHEN and SYDVKM. Trimming left V 3 bases short and J 3 bases short, with 8 bases between. In nucleotides, the CDR3 is TGTGCCAGCAGTTTTAGGGGGTACTATGGCTACACCTTC. It encodes CASSFRGYYGYTF.

The chain has TRBV5-6 and TRBJ2-6; maybe TRBD1 (5 bases). The CDR3 loop spans 17 amino acids. V lost 0 bases and J 3 bases, leaving 13 bases between the germline ends. Germline-derived CDR1 and CDR2 are SGHDT and YYEEEE. For the CDR3, the DNA is TGTGCCAGCAGCTTGGAACGCAGGGTAGATGGGGCCAACGTCCTGACTTTC. It codes for CASSLERRVDGANVLTF.

This sequence joins TRBV29-1 and TRBJ2-7; possibly TRBD1 for D (6 bases). V lost 6 bases, J lost 2 bases, and 11 bases lay in between. The CDR3 consists of 12 residues. Germline V CDR1 and CDR2: SQVTM, ANQGSEA. CDR3 in amino acids: CSVTSGAYEQYF. The CDR3 nucleotides are TGCAGCGTGACCTCAGGGGCCTACGAGCAGTACTTC.

The V gene is TRBV19, the J gene TRBJ1-1, with D unresolved. The CDR3 covers 13 residues. The germline gives CDR1 LNHDA, CDR2 SQIVND (reference sequence). The V end was cut by 10 bases, the J end by 0 bases, with 12 bases between. CDR3 protein: CATSWVVNTEAFF. The CDR3 DNA sequence: TGTGCCACCTCCTGGGTGGTGAACACTGAAGCTTTCTTT.

The chain carries TRBV18 and TRBJ2-1, with TRBD1 identical over 8 bases. CDR1 is KGHSH, CDR2 LQKENI, per germline. The CDR3 has 15 amino acids. V was clipped by 1 base and J by 6 bases; unmatched bases: 5. The CDR3 DNA is TGTGCCAGCTCACCACTGTCCCAGGGGGCCAATGAGCAGTTCTTC. Protein sequence: CASSPLSQGANEQFF.

V and J are TRBV5-6 and TRBJ2-5; D is unclear. Deletions cut 2 bases from V and 0 bases from J, with 8 bases between. There are 14 residues in the CDR3. Germline-derived CDR1 and CDR2 are SGHDT and YYEEEE. In nucleotides, the CDR3 is TGTGCCAGCAGCTTTGGGCCACACCAAGAGACCCAGTACTTC. Translating gives CASSFGPHQETQYF.

This chain uses TRBV5-1 with TRBJ1-2; D uncertain. This CDR3 has 14 amino acids. Deletions cut 4 bases from V and 0 bases from J, with 10 bases between. The germline gives CDR1 SGHRS, CDR2 YFSETQ. The DNA of the CDR3 is TGCGCCAGCAGCCTCTCCGGGGCTAACTATGGCTACACCTTC. Its translation is CASSLSGANYGYTF.

This clone was detected only a few times. The rearrangement links TRBV11-2 to TRBJ2-7, with D uncertain. Trimming removed 2 bases at V and 4 bases at J, with 6 bases between. The CDR3 has 12 amino acids. Germline V gene sequence: CDR1 SGHAT, CDR2 FQNNGV. The CDR3, as DNA: TGTGCCAGCAGCTTACGGAAATACGAGCAGTACTTC. Amino acids: CASSLRKYEQYF.

The CDR3 DNA reads as TGTGCCAGCAGCCAATTCCAGCATGGCTACACCTTC. Its protein is CASSQFQHGYTF. This chain joins TRBV16 and TRBJ1-2; D uncertain. CDR3 length: 12 amino acids. Trimming removed 1 base at V and 6 bases at J, with 6 bases between. CDR1 is KGHSY and CDR2 is FQNENV in the germline V gene.

The J gene is TRBJ1-6, the V gene TRBV30; D is possibly TRBD1 (6 bases). Germline-derived CDR1 and CDR2 are GTSNPN and SVGIG (reference sequence). V was shortened by 5 bases and J by 13 bases, with 12 bases between the two germline ends. This CDR3 has 11 amino acids. The chain's CDR3 is CAWARGIPLHF. CDR3 coding DNA: TGTGCCTGGGCCAGGGGCATCCCCCTCCACTTT.

This clone was observed a handful of times. V usage is TRBV5-8 and J usage is TRBJ2-3; D is undetermined. Germline V CDR1 and CDR2: SGHTS, YDEGEE. This CDR3 contains 12 residues. V lost 0 bases and J 4 bases, leaving 3 bases between the germline ends. CDR3 loop: CASSLVADTQYF. Here the CDR3 DNA reads TGTGCCAGCAGCTTGGTGGCAGATACGCAGTATTTT.

The V call is TRBV6-1, the J call TRBJ2-2, with D perhaps given as TRBD1 or TRBD2 (5 bases each). The CDR3 has 14 amino acids. V lost 3 bases and J lost 9, with 14 bases in between. Germline CDR1 MNHNS, CDR2 SASEGT. In nucleotides, the CDR3 is TGTGCCAGCAGTGAGAAGGGACCTATGTGGGAGCTGTTTTTT. Residues: CASSEKGPMWELFF.

In this sample, this clone turned up a few times. The chain employs TRBV30 and TRBJ1-5, with a weak D call TRBD1 (6 bases). The CDR3 is made up of 13 amino acids. Germline CDR1 is GTSNPN and CDR2 is SVGIG (reference sequence). The CDR3 reads CAGGRDSNQPQHF. The CDR3 nucleotides read TGTGCTGGGGGCAGGGACAGCAATCAGCCCCAGCATTTT.

This clone was seen only a few times. The chain couples TRBV7-2 to TRBJ2-6; no clear D. CDR1 and CDR2 from the germline V gene are SGHTA and FQGNSA. V lost 2 bases and J lost 3, with 8 bases in between. The CDR3 runs to 15 residues. CDR3 sequence: CASSLRKIGANVLTF. CDR3 sequence (DNA): TGTGCCAGCAGCTTAAGAAAGATTGGGGCCAACGTCCTGACTTTC.

V gene TRBV7-2 combines with J gene TRBJ1-6, with a tentative D call TRBD1 (5 bases). With 5 bases removed from V and 13 bases from J, the gap between germline ends came to 18 bases. The CDR3 extends over 14 amino acids. CDR1 is SGHTA and CDR2 is FQGNSA in the germline V gene. CDR3: CASSAYSGITPLHF. The CDR3 region has the DNA TGTGCCAGCAGCGCATACTCAGGGATTACTCCCCTCCACTTT. Variable domain in full (rest from reference TRBV7-2 and TRBJ1-6): GAGVSQSPSNKVTEKGKDVELRCDPISGHTALYWYRQSLGQGLEFLIYFQGNSAPDKSGLPSDRFSAERTGGSVSTLTIQRTQQEDSAVYLCASSAYSGITPLHFGNGTRLTVT.

The chain uses TRBV27 and TRBJ1-1; D is uncertain. The V gene lost 5 bases and the J gene lost 1 base, with 20 bases spanning the gap. The CDR3 is made up of 17 amino acids. Germline V CDR1 and CDR2: MNHEY, SMNVEV (reference sequence). CDR3 in amino acids: CASSRFRLTLGNTEAFF. In DNA form, the CDR3 reads TGTGCCAGCAGTCGATTTCGGCTGACCCTTGGGAACACTGAAGCTTTCTTT.

This CDR3 reads CASSLGATGLNEQFF. CDR3 in DNA: TGCGCCAGCAGCCTGGGGGCGACAGGGCTGAATGAGCAGTTCTTC. The chain carries TRBV5-1 and TRBJ2-1; TRBD1 matches at 7 bases. V dropped 4 bases and J dropped 7; count of bases not matched to a gene: 11. The V gene's germline CDR1 is SGHRS and CDR2 YFSETQ. The CDR3 is made up of 15 amino acids.